This TCR beta chain came from a study of blood T cell repertoires in COVID-19. Germline V gene data show CDR1 as LGHDT and CDR2 as YNNKEL (reference sequence). The CDR3 sequence is 17 residues long. Trimming shortened V by 3 bases and J by 3 bases, and 18 bases separated the two germline ends. Sequenced by immunoSEQ multiplex PCR; TCRdb stores in-frame clones only, minus some. The sample has tens of thousands of clones; roughly 80% are singletons. The chain is built from TRBV3-1 (or the pseudogene TRBV3-2) and TRBJ1-3, with D possibly being TRBD1 (6 bases). Material for sequencing was peripheral blood. The clonotype was recovered from a human donor in a cohort sampled during active COVID-19. CDR3 sequence: CASSQLYREQGGNTIYF. The CDR3 DNA follows: TGTGCCAGCAGCCAGCTATACAGGGAGCAGGGTGGAAACACCATATATTTT.